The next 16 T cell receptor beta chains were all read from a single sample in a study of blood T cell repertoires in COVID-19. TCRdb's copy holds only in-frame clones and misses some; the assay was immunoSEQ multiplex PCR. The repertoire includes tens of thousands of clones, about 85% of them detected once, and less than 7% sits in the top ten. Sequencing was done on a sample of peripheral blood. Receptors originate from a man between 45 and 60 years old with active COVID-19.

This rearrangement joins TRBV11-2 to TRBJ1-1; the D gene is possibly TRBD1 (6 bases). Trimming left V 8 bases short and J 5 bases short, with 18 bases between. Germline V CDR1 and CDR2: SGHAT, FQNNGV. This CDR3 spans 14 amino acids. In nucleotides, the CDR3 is TGTGCCAGCGAGGGGGGGCGAGGGCATACTGAAGCTTTCTTT. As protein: CASEGGRGHTEAFF.

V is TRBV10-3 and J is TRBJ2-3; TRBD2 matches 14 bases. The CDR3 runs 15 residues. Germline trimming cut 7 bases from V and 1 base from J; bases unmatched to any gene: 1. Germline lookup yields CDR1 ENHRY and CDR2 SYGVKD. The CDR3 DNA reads TGTGCCATCAAGACTAGCGGGAGGGGCACAGATACGCAGTATTTT. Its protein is CAIKTSGRGTDTQYF.

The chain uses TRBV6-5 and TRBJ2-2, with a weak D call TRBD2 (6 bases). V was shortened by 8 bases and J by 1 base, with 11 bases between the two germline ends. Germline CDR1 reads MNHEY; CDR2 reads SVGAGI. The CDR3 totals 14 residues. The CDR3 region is CASLGGLNTGELFF. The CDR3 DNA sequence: TGTGCCAGCCTTGGAGGGTTGAACACCGGGGAGCTGTTTTTT.

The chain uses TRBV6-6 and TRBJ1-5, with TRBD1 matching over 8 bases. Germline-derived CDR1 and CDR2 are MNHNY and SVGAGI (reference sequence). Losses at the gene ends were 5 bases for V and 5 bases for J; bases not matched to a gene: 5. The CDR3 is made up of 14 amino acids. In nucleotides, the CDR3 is TGTGCCAGCAGTGGGACAGGTATATATCAGCCCCAGCATTTT. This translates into CASSGTGIYQPQHF.

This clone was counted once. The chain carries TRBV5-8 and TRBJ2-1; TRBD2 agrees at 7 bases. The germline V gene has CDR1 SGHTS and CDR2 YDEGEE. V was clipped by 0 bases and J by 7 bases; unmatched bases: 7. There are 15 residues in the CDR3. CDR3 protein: CASSLEGGPGNEQFF. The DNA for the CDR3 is TGTGCCAGCAGCTTGGAGGGAGGGCCGGGGAATGAGCAGTTCTTC.

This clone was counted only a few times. The CDR3 DNA follows: TGTGCCAGCAGTGGGACTAGCAGAGAGACCCAGTACTTC. Its translation: CASSGTSRETQYF. The rearrangement joins TRBV12-3 or TRBV12-4 to TRBJ2-5, with 9 bases lining up with TRBD2. Unmatched junction bases numbered 2, after V lost 5 bases and J lost 4 bases. The CDR3 is 13 amino acids.

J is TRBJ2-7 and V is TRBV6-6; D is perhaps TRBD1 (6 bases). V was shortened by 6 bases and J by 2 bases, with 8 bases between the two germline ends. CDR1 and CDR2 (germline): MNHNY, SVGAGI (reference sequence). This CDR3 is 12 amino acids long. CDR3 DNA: TGTGCCAGCAGACAGGGACCCTACGAGCAGTACTTC. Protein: CASRQGPYEQYF.

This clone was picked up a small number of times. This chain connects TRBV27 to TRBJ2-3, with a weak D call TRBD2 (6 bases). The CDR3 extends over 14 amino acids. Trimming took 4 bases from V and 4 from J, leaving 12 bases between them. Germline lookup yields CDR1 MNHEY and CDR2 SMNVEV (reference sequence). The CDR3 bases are TGTGCCAGCAGTTGGGCAGCGGGCGCAGATACGCAGTATTTT. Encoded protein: CASSWAAGADTQYF.

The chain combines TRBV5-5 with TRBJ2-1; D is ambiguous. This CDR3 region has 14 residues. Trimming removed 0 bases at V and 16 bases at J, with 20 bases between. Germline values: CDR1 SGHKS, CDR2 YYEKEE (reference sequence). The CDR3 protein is CASSLELIVANEFF. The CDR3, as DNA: TGTGCCAGCAGCTTGGAATTAATAGTAGCCAATGAATTCTTC.

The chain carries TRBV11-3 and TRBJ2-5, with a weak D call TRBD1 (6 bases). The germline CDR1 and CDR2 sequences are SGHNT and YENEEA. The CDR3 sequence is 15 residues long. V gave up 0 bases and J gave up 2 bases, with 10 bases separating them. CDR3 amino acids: CASSLDVRGQETQYF. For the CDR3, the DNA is TGTGCCAGCAGCTTAGATGTTAGGGGGCAAGAGACCCAGTACTTC.

CDR3 in DNA: TGTGCCAGCAGCTTAGACGACAGGGAGTACTATGGCTACACCTTC. Its protein product is CASSLDDREYYGYTF. This sequence joins TRBV7-2 and TRBJ1-2; TRBD1 matches 7 bases. CDR1 is SGHTA, CDR2 FQGNSA, per germline. This CDR3 region has 15 residues. After removal of 1 base from V and 3 bases from J, the junction contained 5 bases not matched to a gene.

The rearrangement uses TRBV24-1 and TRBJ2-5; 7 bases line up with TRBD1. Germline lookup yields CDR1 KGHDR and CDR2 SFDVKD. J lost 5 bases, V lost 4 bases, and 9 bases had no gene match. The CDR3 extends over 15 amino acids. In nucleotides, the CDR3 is TGTGCCACCAGTGAACCCCGACAGGGATGGGAGACCCAGTACTTC. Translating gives CATSEPRQGWETQYF.

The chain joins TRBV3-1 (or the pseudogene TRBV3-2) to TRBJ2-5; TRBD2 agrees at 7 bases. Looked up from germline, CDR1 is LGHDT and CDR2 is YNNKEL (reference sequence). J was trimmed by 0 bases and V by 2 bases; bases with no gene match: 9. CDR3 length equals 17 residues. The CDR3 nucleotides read TGTGCCAGCAGCCAACAATCGGGACTACCGTACCAAGAGACCCAGTACTTC. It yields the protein CASSQQSGLPYQETQYF.

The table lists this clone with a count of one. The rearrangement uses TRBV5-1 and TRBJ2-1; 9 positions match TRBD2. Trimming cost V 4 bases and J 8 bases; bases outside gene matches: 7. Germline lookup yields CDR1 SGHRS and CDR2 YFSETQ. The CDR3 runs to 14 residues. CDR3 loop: CASSQLAGRDEQFF. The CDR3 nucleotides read TGCGCCAGCAGCCAGCTAGCGGGACGCGATGAGCAGTTCTTC.

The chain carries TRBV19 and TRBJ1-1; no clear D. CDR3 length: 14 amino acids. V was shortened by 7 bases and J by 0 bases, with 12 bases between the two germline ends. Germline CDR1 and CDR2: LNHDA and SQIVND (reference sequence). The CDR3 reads CASNSAGMNTEAFF. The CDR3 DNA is TGTGCCAGTAATTCGGCAGGCATGAACACTGAAGCTTTCTTT.

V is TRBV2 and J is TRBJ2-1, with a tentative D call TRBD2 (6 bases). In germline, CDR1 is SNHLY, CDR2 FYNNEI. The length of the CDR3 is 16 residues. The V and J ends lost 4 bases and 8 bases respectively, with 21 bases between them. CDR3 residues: CASSAVGGWGNDEQFF. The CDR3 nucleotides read TGTGCCAGCAGTGCGGTTGGGGGGTGGGGTAACGATGAGCAGTTCTTC.